This T cell receptor (beta chain) was found in a study of blood T cell repertoires in COVID-19. The wider study: Whether acute or convalescent, the COVID-19 samples came from the United States, Italy and Spain. From T cells, B-cell-depleted T cells, or PBMCs came the material, which was cDNA or gDNA.

As processed by the authors: Estimation of nucleated cell counts was performed using reference gene primer amplification. TCRdb keeps only in-frame clones here, not all; method: immunoSEQ multiplex PCR. V and J calls and clone size are as listed in that table; D and trimming were resolved from the DNA. This table holds around 190,000 clones, about 90% found once. At least ten counts were recorded for this clone. Sequenced input: peripheral blood. The TCR originated in a man between 65 and 80 years old with active or convalescent COVID-19.

Written as DNA, the CDR3 is TGTGCCAGCAGGCGGACAGGATCGGGCAATCAGCCCCAGCATTTT. Encoded protein: CASRRTGSGNQPQHF. This sequence joins TRBV6-5 and TRBJ1-5; 7 bases map to TRBD1. CDR1 MNHEY and CDR2 SVGAGI come from the germline V gene. J lost 2 bases, V lost 6 bases, and 7 bases had no gene match. CDR3 size: 15 residues.